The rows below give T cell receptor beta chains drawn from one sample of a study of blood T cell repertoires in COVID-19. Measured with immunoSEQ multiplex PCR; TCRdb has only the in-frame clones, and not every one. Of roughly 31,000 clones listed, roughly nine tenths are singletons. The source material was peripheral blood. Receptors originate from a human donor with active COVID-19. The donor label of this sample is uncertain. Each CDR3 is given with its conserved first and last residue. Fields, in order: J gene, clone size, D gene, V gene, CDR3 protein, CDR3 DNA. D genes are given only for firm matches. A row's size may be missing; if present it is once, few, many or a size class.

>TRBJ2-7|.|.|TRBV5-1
CASSYNSQGYEQYF
TGCGCCAGCAGCTACAACTCACAGGGTTACGAGCAGTACTTC
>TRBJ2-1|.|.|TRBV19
CASRELQGYNEQFF
TGTGCCAGTAGGGAACTTCAGGGATACAATGAGCAGTTCTTC
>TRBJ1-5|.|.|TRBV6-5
CAARSGGNQPQHF
TGTGCCGCCCGTTCGGGAGGCAATCAGCCCCAGCATTTT
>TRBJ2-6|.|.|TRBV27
CASSPVVSGANVLTF
TGTGCCAGCAGCCCGGTGGTTTCTGGGGCCAACGTCCTGACTTTC
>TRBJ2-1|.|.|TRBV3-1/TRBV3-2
CASSQDLLGQSYNEQFF
TGTGCCAGCAGCCAAGATCTGCTAGGACAGTCCTACAATGAGCAGTTCTTC
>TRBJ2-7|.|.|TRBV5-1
CASWGQGSREQYF
TGCGCCAGCTGGGGGCAGGGGAGCCGCGAGCAGTACTTC
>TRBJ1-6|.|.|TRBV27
CASSLSGGLSSYNSPLHF
TGTGCCAGCAGTTTATCGGGCGGGTTAAGCTCCTATAATTCACCCCTCCACTTT
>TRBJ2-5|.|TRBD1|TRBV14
CASSQGTGGWETQYF
TGTGCCAGCAGCCAAGGGACAGGGGGCTGGGAGACCCAGTACTTC
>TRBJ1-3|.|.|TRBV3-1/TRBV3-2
CASSPRGGAGNTIYF
TGTGCCAGCAGCCCCCGAGGTGGAGCTGGAAACACCATATATTTT
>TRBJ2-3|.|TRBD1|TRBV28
CASSFGTGGRNTQYF
TGTGCCAGCAGTTTCGGGACAGGGGGTCGAAATACGCAGTATTTT
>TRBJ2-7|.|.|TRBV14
CASSQDSGRRYEQYF
TGTGCCAGCAGCCAAGATTCCGGCAGGCGCTACGAGCAGTACTTC
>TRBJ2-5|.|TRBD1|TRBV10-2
CASSPQGGETQYF
TGCGCCAGCAGTCCACAGGGGGGAGAGACCCAGTACTTC
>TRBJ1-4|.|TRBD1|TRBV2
CASSLPGQTNEKLFF
TGTGCCAGCAGTTTACCGGGACAGACAAATGAAAAACTGTTTTTT
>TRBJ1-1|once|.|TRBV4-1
CASSQDFWGLAFF
TGCGCCAGCAGCCAAGATTTTTGGGGGCTTGCTTTCTTT
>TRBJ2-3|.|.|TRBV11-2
CASRKGGARPDTQYF
TGTGCCAGCAGAAAAGGGGGGGCGCGGCCAGATACGCAGTATTTT
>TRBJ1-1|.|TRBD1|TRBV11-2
CASSTGTGDTEAFF
TGTGCCAGCAGCACCGGGACAGGGGACACTGAAGCTTTCTTT
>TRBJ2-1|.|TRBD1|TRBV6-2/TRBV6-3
CASSLQGAHNEQFF
TGTGCCAGCAGTTTACAGGGGGCCCACAATGAGCAGTTCTTC
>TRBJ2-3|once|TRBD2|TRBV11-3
CASSLGETSIDTDTQYF
TGTGCCAGCAGCTTAGGGGAGACTAGCATTGACACAGATACGCAGTATTTT
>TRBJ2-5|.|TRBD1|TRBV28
CASSLGQGRKETQYF
TGTGCCAGCAGTTTGGGACAGGGCAGGAAAGAGACCCAGTACTTC
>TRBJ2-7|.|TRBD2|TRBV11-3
CASSPGGGTSSYEQYF
TGTGCCAGCAGCCCGGGAGGCGGGACTAGCTCCTACGAGCAGTACTTC
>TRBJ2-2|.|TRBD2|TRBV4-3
CASSQDRLASGELFF
TGCGCCAGCAGCCAAGATAGACTAGCGTCCGGGGAGCTGTTTTTT
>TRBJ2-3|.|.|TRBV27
CASSFTRDTQYF
TGTGCCAGCAGTTTCACTAGGGATACGCAGTATTTT
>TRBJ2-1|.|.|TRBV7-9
CASSLAPGYGSYNEQFF
TGTGCCAGCAGCTTAGCACCCGGTTACGGCTCCTACAATGAGCAGTTCTTC
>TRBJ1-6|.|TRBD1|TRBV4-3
CASSLYAGTVRPPLHF
TGCGCCAGCAGCCTTTACGCCGGGACAGTCAGGCCACCCCTCCACTTT
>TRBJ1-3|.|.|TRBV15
CATSTRQELFSGNTIYF
TGTGCCACCAGCACCCGACAGGAGCTCTTCTCTGGAAACACCATATATTTT
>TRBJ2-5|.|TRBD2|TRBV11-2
CASSLRLREGRQETQYF
TGTGCCAGCAGCCTACGCCTTCGGGAGGGCCGGCAAGAGACCCAGTACTTC